These 2 T cell receptor beta chains originate from one sample sequenced in a study of siplizumab effects on memory and regulatory T cells. The repertoire was sequenced with immunoSEQ multiplex PCR; TCRdb's copy has only in-frame clones and lacks some. This sample yields fewer than 100,000 clones, of which 94% are seen a single time; 0.3% belongs to the top ten. Sequencing was done on a sample of non-Treg CD4+ T cells sorted from blood. Every receptor here comes from a human donor in good health.

The chain couples TRBV4-1 to TRBJ1-4; D possibly corresponds to TRBD1 (5 bases). Per germline, CDR1 MGHRA and CDR2 YSYEKL. The CDR3 is 13 residues long. Trimming took off 1 base at V and 6 bases at J, with 6 bases between the two ends. CDR3 nucleotide sequence: TGCGCCAGCAGCCAAGGGGGGTATGAAAAACTGTTTTTT. Translating gives CASSQGGYEKLFF.

The CDR3 here is CASRVLSNQPQHF. The CDR3 nucleotides are TGTGCCAGCCGGGTCCTTAGCAATCAGCCCCAGCATTTT. The rearrangement joins TRBV28 to TRBJ1-5; D call uncertain. CDR1 is MDHEN and CDR2 is SYDVKM in the germline V gene. The V end lost 8 bases, the J end lost 0 bases, and 8 bases lay between the germline ends. The CDR3 spans 13 residues. The variable domain in full, completed from reference TRBV28 and TRBJ1-5, reads DVKVTQSSRYLVKRTGEKVFLECVQDMDHENMFWYRQDPGLGLRLIYFSYDVKMKEKGDIPEGYSVSREKKERFSLILESASTNQTSMYLCASRVLSNQPQHFGDGTRLSIL.